This T cell receptor beta chain originates from a study of CD4 T cells in relation to SARS-CoV-2 and coronaviruses (dated by TCRdb to the early 2020s). In terms of the full investigation: Across all 12 patients in the convalescent cohort, the median age was about 35 years, with a range of roughly 21 to 75 years. The roughly 12 convalescent patients included 8 males and 4 females; two subjects were Hispanic. Using patient-derived lymphoblastoid cell lines, the shared crossreactive spike epitopes were mapped to their HLA restriction. Memory CD4+ T cell crossreactivity between SARS-CoV-2 and common cold coronavirus spike proteins was assessed at the TCR clonotype level in the study. The Adaptive Biotechnologies TCR-sequencing kit was used to sequence samples from a few pre-COVID donors and the naive versus memory experiments, whereas other data were Illumina-based. For other donors in the study, expansion assays were sequenced with a different, Illumina-based TCR-beta assay.

Naive and memory CD4+ T cells were separated from cryopreserved PBMCs by first enriching for CD4 and then performing EasySep naive CD4+ T cell enrichment. Ficoll-Paque PLUS gradient centrifugation was used to isolate PBMCs from leukapheresis product or whole blood. PBMCs were either used fresh in the expansion assay or cryopreserved at -140 degrees C. The QIAamp Micro DNA Kit was used to extract genomic DNA from the CD4+ T cells. CDR1 and CDR2 are drawn from the germline V gene: SGHRS, YFSETQ. V was cut back by 0 bases and J by 9 bases, leaving a gap of 9 bases between them. Including the terminal cysteine and phenylalanine, the CDR3 comprises 12 residues. The entry retains the CDR3 DNA only, 36 bases that are in frame from base 1. Deep-resolution immunoSEQ TCR-beta sequencing was performed on DNA from uncultured naive and memory CD4+ T cells. For the original study's pipeline: Preprocessing removed nonproductive sequences and CDR3s not starting with C, not ending with F or W, or shorter than 7 amino acids. Cultured and uncultured naive and memory CD4+ repertoires were searched for previously identified spike- and CEF-reactive CDR3s. Pairwise Levenshtein distance, computed with the stringdist R package after three terminal residues were trimmed from each end, was used as the measure of CDR3 homology. TCRdb limited this immuneACCESS table to in-frame rearrangements with V and J called. A share of clones is missing; checked studies link under half to unresolved V genes, and the rest is unexplained. The V and J calls and the clone size are those of that table, but D and trimming were determined from the DNA. Within this sample are 50,000 to 65,000 clones, with under 95% of them counted one time only. The ten top clones hold around 0.4% of the sample.

As concerns this clone: Its antigen remains unidentified. Qualities for individual bases were not recorded, and no much larger clone is one base off.

What the authors observed across the whole study: Crossreactive clones showed significantly weaker SARS-CoV-2-driven expansion than monoreactive clones, consistent with antigenic imprinting. Roughly 70% of donors had memory CD4+ clonotypes that crossrecognized SARS-CoV-2 and at least one common cold coronavirus spike. Sequencing naive versus memory cells indicated that the assay picks up memory recall responses, not primary responses primed during culture. Crossreactivity analysis was centred on spike protein, so crossreactivity against other viral proteins was not assessed. No donor contributed both pre-pandemic and post-infection samples, which limited tracing the source of pre-existing responses. Small numbers of patients and of tested TCRs were a limitation of the study.

The clonotype comes from an adult with COVID-19. This sequence uses TRBV5-1 and TRBJ1-2, with no reliable assignment of the D segment. The sequencing input was naive CD4+ T cells from PBMCs. The sample's cell subset or site, from its label and the paper: naive CD4+ T cells isolated by negative enrichment. The DNA reads as follows: TGCGCCAGCAGCTTGGGACGGGAAAGCTACACCTTC. Its protein product is CASSLGRESYTF.